The clone carrying this T cell receptor (beta chain) was observed a handful of times. The length of the CDR3 is 14 residues. The germline V gene has CDR1 MGHRA and CDR2 YSYEKL. The J segment lost 3 bases and the V segment lost 4 bases, leaving 4 bases of the junction unmatched. This entry comes from a study of CD8+ T cells in alopecia areata. RNA was isolated and reverse transcribed to cDNA, the sequencing template. Sequencing used immunoSEQ multiplex PCR; TCRdb keeps in-frame clones, though not all of them. The data hold some 180,000 clones, with approximately 51% observed a single time. As for treatment: oral pan-JAK inhibitor, 5-10 mg twice daily.

The clonotype was recovered from a human donor with alopecia areata. Sequenced here: CD8+ T cells sorted from blood, sampled at roughly week 53, from a patient treated with tofacitinib. This rearrangement joins TRBV4-1 to TRBJ1-1, with 8 positions matching TRBD1. CDR3 sequence (DNA): TGCGCCAGCAGCCCCGACAGGGGCCACACTGAAGCTTTCTTT. As protein: CASSPDRGHTEAFF.